The T cell receptor (beta chain) described here comes from a study of blood T cell repertoires in COVID-19. The wider study: Both acute and convalescent COVID-19 samples were obtained from the United States, Italy and Spain. Sample material is recorded as cDNA or gDNA derived from T cells, B-cell-depleted T cells, or PBMCs.

Per the authors' pipeline: Nucleated cell counts were estimated from reference gene primer amplification. Sequencing used immunoSEQ multiplex PCR; TCRdb keeps in-frame clones, though not all of them. The DNA gave D and trimming, while V, J and clone size come from that table. The table includes approximately 300,000 clones, approximately 86% detected once. This receptor was taken from a woman in her forties or fifties with active or convalescent COVID-19. The sample was peripheral blood.

CDR3 residues: CASSEFMEQYF. CDR3 DNA sequence: TGTGCCAGCAGTGAGTTCATGGAGCAGTACTTC. The chain recombines TRBV2 with TRBJ2-7; D is ambiguous. The germline gives CDR1 SNHLY, CDR2 FYNNEI. The CDR3 spans 11 residues. The ends were cut back, 3 bases at V and 7 bases at J, with 7 bases in the middle.